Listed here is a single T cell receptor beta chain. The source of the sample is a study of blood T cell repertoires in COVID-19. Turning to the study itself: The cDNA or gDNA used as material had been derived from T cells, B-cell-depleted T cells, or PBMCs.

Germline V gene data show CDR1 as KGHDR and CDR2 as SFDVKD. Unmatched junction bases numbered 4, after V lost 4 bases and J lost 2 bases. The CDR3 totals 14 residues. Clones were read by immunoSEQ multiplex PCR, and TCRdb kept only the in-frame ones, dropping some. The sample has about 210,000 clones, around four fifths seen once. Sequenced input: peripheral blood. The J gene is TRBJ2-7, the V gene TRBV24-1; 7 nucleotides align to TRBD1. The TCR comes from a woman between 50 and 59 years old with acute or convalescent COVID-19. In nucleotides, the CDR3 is TGTGCCACCAGTGACCCGGACAGGACCTACGAGCAGTACTTC. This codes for CATSDPDRTYEQYF.